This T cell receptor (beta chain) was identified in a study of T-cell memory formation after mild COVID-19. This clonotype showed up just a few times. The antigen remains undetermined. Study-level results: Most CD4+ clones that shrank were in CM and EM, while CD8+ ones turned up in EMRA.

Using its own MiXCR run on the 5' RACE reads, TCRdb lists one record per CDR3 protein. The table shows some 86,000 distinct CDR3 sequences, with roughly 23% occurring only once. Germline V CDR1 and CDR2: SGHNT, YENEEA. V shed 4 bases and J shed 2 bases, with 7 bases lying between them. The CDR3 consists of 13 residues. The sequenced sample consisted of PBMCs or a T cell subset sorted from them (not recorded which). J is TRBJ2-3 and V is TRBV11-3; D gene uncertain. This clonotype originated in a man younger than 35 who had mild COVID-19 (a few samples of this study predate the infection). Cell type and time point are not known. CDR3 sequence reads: CASSSGPTDTQYF. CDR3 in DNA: TGTGCCAGCAGCTCGGGCCCCACAGATACGCAGTATTTT.